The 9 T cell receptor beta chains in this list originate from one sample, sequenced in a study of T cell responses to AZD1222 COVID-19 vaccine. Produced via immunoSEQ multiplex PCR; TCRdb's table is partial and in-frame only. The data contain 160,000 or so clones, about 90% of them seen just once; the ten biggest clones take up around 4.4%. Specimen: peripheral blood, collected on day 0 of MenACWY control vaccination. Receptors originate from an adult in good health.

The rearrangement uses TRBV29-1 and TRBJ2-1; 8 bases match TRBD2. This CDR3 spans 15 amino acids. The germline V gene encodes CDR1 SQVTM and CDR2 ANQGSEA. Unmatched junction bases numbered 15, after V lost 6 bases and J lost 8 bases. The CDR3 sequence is CSVLSSGSVGHEQFF. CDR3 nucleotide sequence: TGCAGCGTCCTTTCCAGCGGGAGTGTGGGCCATGAGCAGTTCTTC.

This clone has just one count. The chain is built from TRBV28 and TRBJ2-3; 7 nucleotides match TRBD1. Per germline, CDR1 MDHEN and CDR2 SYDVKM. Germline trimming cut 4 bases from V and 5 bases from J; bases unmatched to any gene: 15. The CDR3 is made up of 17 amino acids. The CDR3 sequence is CASSSPGTARRRDTQYF. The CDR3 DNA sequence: TGTGCCAGCAGTTCACCTGGGACAGCAAGAAGGCGAGATACGCAGTATTTT.

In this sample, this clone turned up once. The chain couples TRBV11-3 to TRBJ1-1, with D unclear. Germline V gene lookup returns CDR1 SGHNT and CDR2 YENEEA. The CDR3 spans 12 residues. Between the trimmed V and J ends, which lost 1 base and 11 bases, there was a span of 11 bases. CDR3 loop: CASSLGIRSAFF. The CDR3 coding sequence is TGTGCCAGCAGCTTAGGAATCCGCTCGGCTTTCTTT. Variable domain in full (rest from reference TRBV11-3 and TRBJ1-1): EAGVVQSPRYKIIEKKQPVAFWCNPISGHNTLYWYLQNLGQGPELLIRYENEEAVDDSQLPKDRFSAERLKGVDSTLKIQPAELGDSAVYLCASSLGIRSAFFGQGTRLTVV.

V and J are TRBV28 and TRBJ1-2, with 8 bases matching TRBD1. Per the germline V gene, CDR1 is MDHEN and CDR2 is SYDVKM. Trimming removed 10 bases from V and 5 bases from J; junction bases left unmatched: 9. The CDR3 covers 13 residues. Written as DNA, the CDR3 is TGTGCCACCCAGGGGGCGCCGTCGTATGGCTACACCTTC. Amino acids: CATQGAPSYGYTF.

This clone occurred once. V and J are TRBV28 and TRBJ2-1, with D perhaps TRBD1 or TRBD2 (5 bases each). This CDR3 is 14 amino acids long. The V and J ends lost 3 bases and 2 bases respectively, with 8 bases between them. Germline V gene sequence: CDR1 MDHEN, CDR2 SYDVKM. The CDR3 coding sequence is TGTGCCAGCAGTTTCAGAGGGGCCTACAATGAGCAGTTCTTC. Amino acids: CASSFRGAYNEQFF. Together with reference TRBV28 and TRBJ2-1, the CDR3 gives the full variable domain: DVKVTQSSRYLVKRTGEKVFLECVQDMDHENMFWYRQDPGLGLRLIYFSYDVKMKEKGDIPEGYSVSREKKERFSLILESASTNQTSMYLCASSFRGAYNEQFFGPGTRLTVL.

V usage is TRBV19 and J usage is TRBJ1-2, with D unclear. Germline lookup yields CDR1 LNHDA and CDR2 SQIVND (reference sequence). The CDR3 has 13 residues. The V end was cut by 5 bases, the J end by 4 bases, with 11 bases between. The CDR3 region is CASSRGGFYGYTF. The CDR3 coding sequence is TGTGCCAGTAGTCGAGGAGGATTCTATGGCTACACCTTC.

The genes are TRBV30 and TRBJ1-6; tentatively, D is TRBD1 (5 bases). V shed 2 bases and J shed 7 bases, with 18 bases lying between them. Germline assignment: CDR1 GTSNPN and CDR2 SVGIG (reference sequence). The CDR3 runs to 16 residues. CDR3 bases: TGTGCCTGGAGTACAAAATCCACAGGCGGCAATTCACCCCTCCACTTT. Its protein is CAWSTKSTGGNSPLHF.

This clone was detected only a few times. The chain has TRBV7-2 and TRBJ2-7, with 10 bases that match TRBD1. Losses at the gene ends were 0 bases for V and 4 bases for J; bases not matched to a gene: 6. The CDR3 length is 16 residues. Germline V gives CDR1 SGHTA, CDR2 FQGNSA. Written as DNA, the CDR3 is TGTGCCAGCAGCTTAGCCGGGACAGGGGTGGCGTACGAGCAGTACTTC. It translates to CASSLAGTGVAYEQYF.

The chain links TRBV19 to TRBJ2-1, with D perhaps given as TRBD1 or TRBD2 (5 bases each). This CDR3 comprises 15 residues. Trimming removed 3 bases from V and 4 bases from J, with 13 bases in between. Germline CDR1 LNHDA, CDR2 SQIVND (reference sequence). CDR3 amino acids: CASSIRGDSYNEQFF. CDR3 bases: TGTGCCAGTAGTATCAGAGGGGATTCATACAATGAGCAGTTCTTC.